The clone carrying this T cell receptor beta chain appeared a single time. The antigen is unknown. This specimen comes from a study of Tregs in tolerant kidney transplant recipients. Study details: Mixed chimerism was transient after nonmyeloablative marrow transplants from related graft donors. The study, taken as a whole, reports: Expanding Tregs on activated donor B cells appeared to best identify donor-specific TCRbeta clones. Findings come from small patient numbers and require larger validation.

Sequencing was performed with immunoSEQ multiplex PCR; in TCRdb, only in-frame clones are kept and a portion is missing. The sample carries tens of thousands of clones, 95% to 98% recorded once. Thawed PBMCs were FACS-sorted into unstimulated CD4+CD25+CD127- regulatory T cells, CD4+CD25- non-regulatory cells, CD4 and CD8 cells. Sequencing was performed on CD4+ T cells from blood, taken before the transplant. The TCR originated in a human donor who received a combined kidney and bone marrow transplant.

In nucleotides, the CDR3 is TGTGCCAGCAGCCGACAGGGCTCTAACTATGGCTACACCTTC. It codes for CASSRQGSNYGYTF. The chain recombines TRBV2 with TRBJ1-2; 7 nucleotides match TRBD1. The trim removed 6 bases at V and 0 bases at J, leaving 4 bases unmatched. The CDR3 sequence is 14 residues long. Germline V gene lookup returns CDR1 SNHLY and CDR2 FYNNEI.